This T cell receptor beta chain is drawn from a study of metastatic and nonmetastatic thyroid tumors. Across the whole study: Malignant thyroid and benign thyroid patients provided blood and tumor or nodule tissue whose repertoires were compared.

Not a single patient had been given any form of treatment at any point before undergoing thyroid surgery. Via MiXCR, TCRdb re-called the PCR reads. The table includes roughly 45,000 clones, more than 3% detected once. Study outcomes and limitations: Malignant thyroid tumors reportedly exceeded benign nodules significantly in TCR beta diversity, with the difference appearing in blood and tumor.

In its sample, this clone was seen many times. No antigen is known for it. Trimming removed 5 bases from V and 7 bases from J, with 12 bases in between. The CDR3 covers 13 residues. Germline loops: CDR1 MNHNS, CDR2 SASEGT. Material for sequencing was blood. The TCR comes from a female donor with papillary thyroid cancer or a benign thyroid nodule (not recorded which). Some clones in this sample may be carry-over from other donors' samples. V and J are TRBV6-1 and TRBJ2-1, with D maybe TRBD1 (5 bases). The CDR3 coding sequence is TGTGCCAGCAGTAGGGGATATAATAATGAGCAGTTCTTC. As protein: CASSRGYNNEQFF.